The clone carrying this T cell receptor (beta chain) was seen a handful of times. This sample is part of a study of identical twins. Trimming took 2 bases from V and 5 from J; bases not matched to a gene: 2. The CDR3 loop spans 15 amino acids. In germline, CDR1 is WNHNN, CDR2 SYGVQD (reference sequence). TCRdb processed the 5' RACE reads anew with MiXCR; each CDR3 protein has one entry. The sample records hundreds of thousands of distinct CDR3 sequences, 24% being singletons. These data are also associated with another study on T cells expressing NK-cell markers. That work adds: Dominant NKG2C+ clonotypes in 6 or 7 donors made up about 1.0-7.0% of CD8+ T cells.

The sequenced sample consisted of CD4+ T cells sorted from blood. This chain links TRBV10-1 with TRBJ2-7, with 14 bases that match TRBD2. The clonotype was recovered from a woman between 18 and 30 years old in good health. The DNA for the CDR3 is TGCGCCAGCAGTGAGGGGACTAGCGGGAGTGACGAGCAGTACTTC. Residues: CASSEGTSGSDEQYF.